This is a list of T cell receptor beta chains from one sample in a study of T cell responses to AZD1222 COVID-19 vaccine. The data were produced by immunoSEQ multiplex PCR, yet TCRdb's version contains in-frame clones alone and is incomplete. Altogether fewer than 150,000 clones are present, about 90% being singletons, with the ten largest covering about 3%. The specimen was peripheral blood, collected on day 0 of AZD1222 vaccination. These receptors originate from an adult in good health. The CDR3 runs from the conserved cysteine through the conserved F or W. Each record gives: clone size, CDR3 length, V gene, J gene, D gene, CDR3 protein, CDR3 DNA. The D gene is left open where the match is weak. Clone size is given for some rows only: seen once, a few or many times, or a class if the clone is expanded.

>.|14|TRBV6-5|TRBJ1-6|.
CASNSGSYNSPLHF
TGTGCCAGCAACTCAGGCTCCTATAATTCACCCCTCCACTTT
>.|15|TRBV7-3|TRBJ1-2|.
CASSLSRDTNYGYTF
TGTGCCAGCAGCTTATCTCGGGACACCAACTATGGCTACACCTTC
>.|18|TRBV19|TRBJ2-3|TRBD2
CASSIEYGLAGSTDTQYF
TGTGCCAGTAGTATAGAGTACGGGCTAGCGGGGAGCACAGATACGCAGTATTTT
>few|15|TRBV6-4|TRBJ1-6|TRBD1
CASSDSTGGNSPLHF
TGTGCCAGCAGTGACTCGACAGGGGGCAATTCACCCCTCCACTTT
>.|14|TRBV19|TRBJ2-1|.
CASSIVNRPNEQFF
TGTGCCAGTAGTATAGTGAACAGACCCAATGAGCAGTTCTTC
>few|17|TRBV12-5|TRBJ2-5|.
CASGLAETQGRQETQYF
TGTGCTAGTGGTTTGGCTGAAACACAGGGGAGGCAAGAGACCCAGTACTTC
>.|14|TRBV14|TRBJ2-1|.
CASSPPNRYNEQFF
TGTGCCAGCAGTCCTCCGAATCGATACAATGAGCAGTTCTTC
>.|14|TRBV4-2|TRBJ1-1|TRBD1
CASSHPDRGGEAFF
TGTGCCAGCAGCCATCCGGACAGGGGAGGTGAAGCTTTCTTT
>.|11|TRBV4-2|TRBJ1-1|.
CASSQDDQAFF
TGTGCCAGCAGCCAAGATGACCAAGCTTTCTTT
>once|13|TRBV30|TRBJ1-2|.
CAWSDSPTNGYTF
TGTGCCTGGAGTGATAGCCCCACAAATGGCTACACCTTC
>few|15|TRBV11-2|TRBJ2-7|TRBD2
CASSPRVSGSDEQYF
TGTGCCAGCAGCCCCCGTGTTAGCGGGAGCGACGAGCAGTACTTC
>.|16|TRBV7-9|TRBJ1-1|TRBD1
CASSDRTGETRAEAFF
TGTGCCAGCAGCGACCGGACAGGGGAGACCCGCGCTGAAGCTTTCTTT
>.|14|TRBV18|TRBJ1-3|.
CASSVGSSGNTIYF
TGTGCCAGCTCCGTGGGTAGCTCTGGAAACACCATATATTTT
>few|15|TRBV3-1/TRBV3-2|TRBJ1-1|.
CASSQDYSRDSDAFF
TGTGCCAGCAGCCAAGATTACAGTCGGGACTCGGATGCTTTCTTT
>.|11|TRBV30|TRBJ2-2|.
CAWSYGGELFF
TGTGCCTGGAGTTATGGCGGGGAGCTGTTTTTT
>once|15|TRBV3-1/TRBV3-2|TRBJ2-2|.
CASSHSQGSAGELFF
TGTGCCAGCAGCCACTCACAGGGATCTGCCGGGGAGCTGTTTTTT
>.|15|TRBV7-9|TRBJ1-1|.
CASSLAFGEETEAFF
TGTGCCAGCAGCTTAGCGTTCGGGGAGGAAACTGAAGCTTTCTTT
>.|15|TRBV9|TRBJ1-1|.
CASSVAVRLNTEAFF
TGTGCCAGCAGCGTAGCGGTCAGGTTGAACACTGAAGCTTTCTTT
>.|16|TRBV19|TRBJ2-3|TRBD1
CASSPGQGTNTDTQYF
TGTGCCAGTAGTCCCGGACAGGGGACAAACACAGATACGCAGTATTTT
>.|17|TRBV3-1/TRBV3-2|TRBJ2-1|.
CASSQDLGARVNNEQFF
TGTGCCAGCAGCCAAGATCTGGGAGCGCGGGTTAACAATGAGCAGTTCTTC
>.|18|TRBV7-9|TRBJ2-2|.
CASTKWGGQARVTGELFF
TGTGCCAGCACCAAATGGGGAGGACAGGCGCGGGTCACCGGGGAGCTGTTTTTT
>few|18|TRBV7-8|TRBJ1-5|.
CASSLGSAQGRSNQPQHF
TGTGCCAGCAGCTTAGGGTCAGCGCAAGGGCGTAGCAATCAGCCCCAGCATTTT
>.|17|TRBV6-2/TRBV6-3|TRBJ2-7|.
CASSYYVAEPAIYEQYF
TGTGCCAGCAGTTACTACGTAGCGGAGCCGGCGATTTACGAGCAGTACTTC
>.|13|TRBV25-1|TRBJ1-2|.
CASSGGWDYGYTF
TGTGCCAGCAGTGGGGGTTGGGACTATGGCTACACCTTC
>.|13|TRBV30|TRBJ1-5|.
CAWSPRGEQPQHF
TGTGCCTGGAGCCCGCGGGGGGAGCAGCCCCAGCATTTT
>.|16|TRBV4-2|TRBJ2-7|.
CASSQDDRASSYEQYF
TGTGCCAGCAGCCAAGATGACCGGGCAAGCTCCTACGAGCAGTACTTC
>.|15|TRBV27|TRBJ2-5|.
CASSLQNRYQETQYF
TGTGCCAGCAGTTTACAGAATCGGTACCAAGAGACCCAGTACTTC
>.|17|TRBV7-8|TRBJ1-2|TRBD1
CASSLPNRGGENYGYTF
TGTGCCAGCAGCTTACCCAACAGGGGGGGGGAGAACTATGGCTACACCTTC
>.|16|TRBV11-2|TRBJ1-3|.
CASSLNSVTTGNTIYF
TGTGCCAGCAGCTTGAACTCGGTGACAACCGGAAACACCATATATTTT
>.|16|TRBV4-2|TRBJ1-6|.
CASSQEPTIYNSPLHF
TGTGCCAGCAGCCAAGAACCCACTATCTATAATTCACCCCTCCACTTT
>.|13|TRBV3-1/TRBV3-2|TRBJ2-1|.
CASSQDREQTRFF
TGTGCCAGCAGCCAAGATCGTGAACAGACTAGGTTCTTC
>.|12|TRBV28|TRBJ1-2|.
CASSLSGYGYTF
TGTGCCAGCAGTTTATCTGGGTATGGCTACACCTTC
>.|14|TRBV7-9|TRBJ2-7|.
CASSLSSNSYEQYF
TGTGCCAGCAGCTTATCGTCTAACTCCTACGAGCAGTACTTC
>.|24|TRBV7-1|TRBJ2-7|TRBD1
CASSSSRGTGGDPFLAGTSYEQYF
TGTGCCAGCAGCTCATCCCGCGGGACAGGGGGCGATCCCTTTTTAGCGGGAACCTCCTACGAGCAGTACTTC
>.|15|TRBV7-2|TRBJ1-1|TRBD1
CASSSQGAMNTEAFF
TGTGCCAGCAGCTCACAGGGGGCGATGAACACTGAAGCTTTCTTT
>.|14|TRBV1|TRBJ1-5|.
CTSSQGTGDQPQHF
TGCACCAGCAGCCAAGGGACAGGGGATCAGCCCCAGCATTTT
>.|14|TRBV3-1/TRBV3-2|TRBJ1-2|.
CASSLSRLGGGYTF
TGTGCCAGCAGCCTTAGTAGGCTTGGTGGTGGCTACACCTTC
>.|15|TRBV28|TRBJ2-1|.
CASSLRGVAYNEQFF
TGTGCCAGCAGCTTAAGGGGAGTCGCCTACAATGAGCAGTTCTTC
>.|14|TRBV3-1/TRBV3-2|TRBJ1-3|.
CASSQVGSGNTIYF
TGTGCCAGCAGCCAGGTCGGCTCTGGAAACACCATATATTTT
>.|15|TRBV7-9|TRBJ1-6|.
CASSLLGGDNSPLHF
TGTGCCAGCAGCCTCCTGGGAGGGGATAATTCACCCCTCCACTTT
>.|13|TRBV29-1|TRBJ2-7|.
CSVRTSGLGEQYF
TGCAGCGTGAGGACCAGCGGCCTTGGCGAGCAGTACTTC
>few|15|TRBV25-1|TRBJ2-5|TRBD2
CASSDPATSEETQYF
TGTGCCAGCAGTGACCCCGCGACTAGCGAGGAGACCCAGTACTTC
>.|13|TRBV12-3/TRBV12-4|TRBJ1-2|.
CASSLVVFSGYTF
TGTGCCAGCAGTTTAGTGGTTTTCAGTGGCTACACCTTC
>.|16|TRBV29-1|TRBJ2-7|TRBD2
CSVRTPRLAGGNEQYF
TGCAGCGTTCGGACCCCCCGACTAGCGGGAGGAAACGAGCAGTACTTC
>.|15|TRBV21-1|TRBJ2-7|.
CASSAIINSGYEQYF
TGTGCCAGCAGCGCCATAATCAACTCGGGGTACGAGCAGTACTTC
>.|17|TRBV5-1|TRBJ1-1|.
CASSFGEGTITGTEAFF
TGCGCCAGCAGCTTCGGGGAGGGGACAATAACCGGCACTGAAGCTTTCTTT